Below, 32 T cell receptor beta chains from the same sample are listed, as sequenced in a study of regulatory T cells in long-lasting Graves disease. iRepertoire HTBI primers and Arm-PCR of CDR3 regions built TCR beta libraries. TCRdb re-called the multiplex PCR reads through MiXCR, storing one row per CDR3 protein. The top ten clones hold about two fifths of a sample with more than 650,000 distinct CDR3 sequences, 25% to 35% of them seen once. Time point denoted: persistent/refractory GD, antithyroid drugs over 5 years with positive TRAb. PBMC RNA served as the TCR library source. This specimen consisted of peripheral blood mononuclear cells (PBMCs), obtained when the disease was refractory, from a patient treated with antithyroid drugs. The receptors here all came from a female donor with Graves disease.

The V and J genes are TRBV12-3 or TRBV12-4 and TRBJ1-4; 7 bases are shared with TRBD1. The CDR3 runs 15 residues. Trimming took 3 bases from V and 4 from J; bases not matched to a gene: 5. This CDR3 is CASSFTGQINEKLFF. DNA of the CDR3: TGTGCCAGCAGTTTCACGGGACAGATTAATGAAAAACTGTTTTTT.

The chain is built from TRBV6-1 and TRBJ1-1; perhaps TRBD1 as D (5 bases). This CDR3 is 14 amino acids long. Germline V gene sequence: CDR1 MNHNS, CDR2 SASEGT. V lost 2 bases, J lost 1 base, and 8 bases lay in between. CDR3 nucleotide sequence: TGTGCCAGCAGTGAATTCGGGGGGAACACTGAAGCTTTCTTT. Protein product: CASSEFGGNTEAFF.

This clonotype was recorded a few times. The chain links TRBV6-1 to TRBJ2-2; either TRBD1 or TRBD2 may supply D (5 bases each). CDR1 is MNHNS and CDR2 is SASEGT in the germline V gene. Trimming pared 1 base from V and 7 bases from J, leaving 13 bases between. The CDR3 totals 15 residues. CDR3: CASSEVRGAGGELFF. The CDR3 coding sequence is TGTGCCAGCAGTGAAGTTCGAGGGGCCGGCGGGGAGCTGTTTTTT.

This rearrangement joins TRBV20-1 to TRBJ2-7; D unresolved. V lost 3 bases and J 2 bases, leaving 14 bases between the germline ends. CDR1 is DFQATT, CDR2 SNEGSKA, per germline (reference sequence). CDR3 size: 14 residues. CDR3 sequence reads: CSASSGVSTYEQYF. CDR3 in DNA: TGCAGTGCTAGCTCAGGAGTCTCCACCTACGAGCAGTACTTC.

Points on this clonotype: A much larger clone differs from this one at a single base, so this may be a read error. The chain has TRBV6-1 and TRBJ2-7, with 7 bases fitting TRBD2. The ends lost 5 bases at V and 5 bases at J; junction bases unmatched: 18. Germline CDR1 MNHNS, CDR2 SASEGT. The CDR3 has 17 amino acids. The CDR3 loop reads CASSHPGLVGGPDEQYF. As DNA, the CDR3 is TGTGCCAGCAGTCACCCCGGACTAGTGGGAGGGCCTGACGAGCAGTACTTC.

This clonotype was counted at least ten times. The V gene is TRBV15, the J gene TRBJ1-2, with D unresolved. V dropped 1 base and J dropped 5 bases, with 5 bases sitting between them. The CDR3 is 12 residues long. Germline V gives CDR1 LNHNV, CDR2 YYDKDF (reference sequence). The CDR3 protein is CATSRVQYGYTF. CDR3 sequence (DNA): TGTGCCACCAGCAGAGTACAGTATGGCTACACCTTC.

There are many counts of this clonotype. The chain is built from TRBV29-1 and TRBJ2-6; D may match TRBD1 or TRBD2 (5 bases each). The ends were cut back, 6 bases at V and 0 bases at J, with 12 bases in the middle. From germline, CDR1 is SQVTM and CDR2 ANQGSEA. This CDR3 comprises 15 residues. CDR3 residues: CSVATGGSGANVLTF. The CDR3, as DNA: TGCAGCGTGGCTACAGGAGGCTCTGGGGCCAACGTCCTGACTTTC.

This clonotype was recorded at least ten times. The chain uses TRBV6-1 and TRBJ1-1; TRBD1 is a possible D gene (5 bases). Germline CDR1 and CDR2: MNHNS and SASEGT. There are 15 residues in the CDR3. V lost 6 bases and J 0 bases, leaving 14 bases between the germline ends. The CDR3 DNA reads as TGTGCCAGCAGCACGGCAAAGGGGCTGAACACTGAAGCTTTCTTT. It specifies CASSTAKGLNTEAFF.

A few counts support this clonotype. V gene TRBV27 combines with J gene TRBJ1-1, with D unresolved. Germline V gene data show CDR1 as MNHEY and CDR2 as SMNVEV (reference sequence). CDR3 length: 13 amino acids. Trimming left V 8 bases short and J 5 bases short, with 15 bases between. The CDR3 spells CASSPRPWTEAFF. Written as DNA, the CDR3 is TGTGCCAGCTCTCCGAGACCGTGGACTGAAGCTTTCTTT.

This clonotype came up a few times. The V gene is TRBV12-3 or TRBV12-4, the J gene TRBJ2-1; perhaps TRBD1 as D (6 bases). CDR3 length: 12 amino acids. Trimming removed 6 bases from V and 9 bases from J, with 12 bases in between. Written as DNA, the CDR3 is TGTGCCAGCAGACCACAGGGAACTGAGCAGTTCTTC. It yields the protein CASRPQGTEQFF.

As to this clonotype: It may be a read error: a sequence one base away is much more abundant. The chain couples TRBV28 to TRBJ1-5, with D possibly matching TRBD1 (5 bases). Germline CDR1 reads MDHEN; CDR2 reads SYDVKM. The CDR3 spans 16 residues. The CDR3 DNA reads TGTGCCAACAGTTCACATTCGGGACCGAGTAATCAGCCCCAGCATTTT. This gives the protein CANSSHSGPSNQPQHF.

The V and J genes are TRBV6-2 or TRBV6-3 and TRBJ1-1; D possibly corresponds to TRBD1 (6 bases). In germline, CDR1 is MNHEY, CDR2 SVGEGT. Trimming cost V 5 bases and J 10 bases, with 17 bases left between them. The CDR3 contains 13 residues. This chain's CDR3 is CASSEGGVPGAFF. The CDR3 bases are TGTGCCAGCAGTGAAGGGGGGGTTCCTGGAGCTTTCTTT.

The rearrangement joins TRBV2 to TRBJ2-7; 7 bases are a match to TRBD2. Germline V CDR1 and CDR2: SNHLY, FYNNEI. Germline trimming cut 6 bases from V and 1 base from J; bases unmatched to any gene: 18. The CDR3 loop spans 18 amino acids. CDR3: CASSLDPSGSSGSYEQYF. CDR3 nucleotides: TGTGCCAGCAGCTTAGACCCGTCCGGTTCTAGCGGATCCTACGAGCAGTACTTC.

This clonotype occurred a few times. The rearrangement links TRBV29-1 to TRBJ1-1; 9 bases line up with TRBD1. This CDR3 region has 12 residues. J was trimmed by 5 bases and V by 6 bases; bases with no gene match: 4. CDR1 SQVTM and CDR2 ANQGSEA come from the germline V gene. CDR3 in amino acids: CSVGTGRTEAFF. The CDR3 DNA follows: TGCAGCGTCGGGACAGGGCGTACTGAAGCTTTCTTT.

CDR3 protein: CATSDTTGYNQPQHF. CDR3 nucleotide sequence: TGTGCCACCAGTGATACGACAGGCTATAATCAGCCCCAGCATTTT. The rearrangement joins TRBV24-1 to TRBJ1-5, with a possible D match to TRBD1 (6 bases). V dropped 3 bases and J dropped 4 bases, with 12 bases sitting between them. This CDR3 contains 15 residues. Per germline, CDR1 KGHDR and CDR2 SFDVKD.

V gene TRBV28 combines with J gene TRBJ2-7, with a tentative D call TRBD2 (5 bases). V was pared by 7 bases and J by 3 bases, with 10 bases between. Germline V gene data show CDR1 as MDHEN and CDR2 as SYDVKM. This CDR3 is 12 amino acids long. The CDR3 protein is CASTGGGYEQYF. In nucleotides, the CDR3 is TGTGCCAGCACCGGAGGAGGCTACGAGCAGTACTTC.

The rearrangement links TRBV20-1 to TRBJ1-5, with no clear D. This CDR3 region has 15 residues. Germline CDR1 and CDR2: DFQATT and SNEGSKA (reference sequence). Trimming pared 4 bases from V and 10 bases from J, leaving 23 bases between. The DNA of the CDR3 is TGCAGTGCTACCCCCAGAGAGGGTTCAACCCCTCCCCAGCATTTT. Protein product: CSATPREGSTPPQHF.

This clonotype came up many times. The V call is TRBV7-8, the J call TRBJ1-1, with D possibly matching TRBD1 (6 bases). There are 15 residues in the CDR3. Trimming took 6 bases from V and 4 from J, leaving 18 bases between them. The V gene's germline CDR1 is SGHVS and CDR2 FQNEAQ. CDR3 nucleotides: TGTGCCAGCAGGGAAAGAGATGTAGGGGGCACTGAAGCTTTCTTT. Encoded protein: CASRERDVGGTEAFF.

This clonotype was counted at least ten times. The chain combines TRBV2 with TRBJ1-2; 8 bases match TRBD1. The germline V gene has CDR1 SNHLY and CDR2 FYNNEI. The CDR3 has 15 residues. V trimming: 5 bases; J trimming: 4 bases; junction bases outside the gene matches: 9. CDR3 DNA sequence: TGTGCCAGCAGTCAGACAGGGGAAGAGGGCTATGGCTACACCTTC. This encodes CASSQTGEEGYGYTF.

The gene calls are TRBV18 and TRBJ2-7; D is possibly TRBD1 (6 bases). CDR1 KGHSH and CDR2 LQKENI come from the germline V gene. Trimming shortened V by 2 bases and J by 2 bases, and 10 bases separated the two germline ends. The CDR3 is 14 residues long. The CDR3 region is CASSPSTGPYEQYF. DNA for the CDR3: TGTGCCAGCTCACCATCCACAGGGCCCTACGAGCAGTACTTC.

The chain joins TRBV6-2 or TRBV6-3 to TRBJ1-2, with D maybe TRBD1 (5 bases). Germline V gene lookup returns CDR1 MNHEY and CDR2 SVGEGT. The CDR3 totals 14 residues. Trimming left V 5 bases short and J 4 bases short, with 14 bases between. CDR3 amino acids: CASSPAGHFYGYTF. The CDR3 region has the DNA TGTGCCAGCAGTCCAGCGGGGCACTTCTATGGCTACACCTTC.

This clonotype has ten or more counts. The V and J genes are TRBV6-5 and TRBJ1-2; 8 bases agree with TRBD1. The V and J ends lost 2 bases and 4 bases, in that order; junction bases with no gene match: 9. This CDR3 has 16 residues. Germline CDR1 is MNHEY and CDR2 is SVGAGI. The CDR3 sequence is CASSYTALGTGYGYTF. The CDR3 coding sequence is TGTGCCAGCAGTTACACGGCACTCGGGACAGGCTATGGCTACACCTTC.

This clonotype was observed a few times. The gene calls are TRBV5-1 and TRBJ1-4; D might be TRBD1 (5 bases). CDR1 SGHRS and CDR2 YFSETQ come from the germline V gene. The V and J ends lost 5 bases and 11 bases respectively, with 19 bases between them. There are 14 residues in the CDR3. The chain's CDR3 is CASRPTEGGEKLFF. DNA of the CDR3: TGCGCCAGCAGGCCAACCGAGGGAGGGGAGAAACTGTTTTTT. The full variable domain, completed using reference TRBV5-1 and TRBJ1-4, is KAGVTQTPRYLIKTRGQQVTLSCSPISGHRSVSWYQQTPGQGLQFLFEYFSETQRNKGNFPGRFSGRQFSNSRSEMNVSTLELGDSALYLCASRPTEGGEKLFFGSGTQLSVL.

V and J are TRBV4-2 and TRBJ2-5; D gene uncertain. V was cut by 5 bases and J by 5 bases, with 12 bases left in between. The CDR3 covers 13 residues. CDR1 and CDR2 (germline): LGHNA, YNFKEQ. Here the CDR3 reads CASSSLVGETQYF. Here the CDR3 DNA reads TGTGCCAGCAGCTCCCTCGTAGGGGAGACCCAGTACTTC.

This clonotype was seen a few times. An end of the junction does not agree with germline; a read error may underlie this. The chain has TRBV3-1 and TRBJ1-1, with 12 bases matching TRBD1. Germline CDR1 LGHDT, CDR2 YNNKEL (reference sequence). The CDR3 runs 14 residues. CDR3 sequence: CASSQGGQGALIHF. CDR3 DNA sequence: TGTGCCAGCAGCCAAGGGGGACAGGGGGCACTCATCCACTTT.

This clonotype was seen ten or more times. The V gene is TRBV6-1, the J gene TRBJ1-2; TRBD1 matches 11 bases. J lost 5 bases, V lost 7 bases, and 3 bases had no gene match. This CDR3 spans 13 amino acids. CDR1 is MNHNS and CDR2 is SASEGT in the germline V gene. Here the CDR3 DNA reads TGTGCCAGCATGCGGGACAGGGGGTATGGCTACACCTTC. This gives the protein CASMRDRGYGYTF.

V usage is TRBV20-1 and J usage is TRBJ2-7; TRBD2 aligns across 7 bases. CDR1 and CDR2 from the germline V gene are DFQATT and SNEGSKA (reference sequence). The CDR3 consists of 13 residues. The trim removed 3 bases at V and 6 bases at J, leaving 8 bases unmatched. The CDR3 coding sequence is TGCAGTGCTAGGGCAGGCGGGAGCCCCGAGCAGTACTTC. Translated: CSARAGGSPEQYF.

This clonotype has ten or more counts. V and J are TRBV28 and TRBJ1-2; the D is unclear. Germline loops: CDR1 MDHEN, CDR2 SYDVKM. Between the trimmed V and J ends, which lost 1 base and 3 bases, there was a span of 3 bases. The CDR3 is made up of 12 amino acids. CDR3 nucleotide sequence: TGTGCCAGCAGTTTATTTCACTATGGCTACACCTTC. This encodes CASSLFHYGYTF.

This clonotype was observed at least ten times. The rearrangement links TRBV29-1 to TRBJ1-2, with TRBD1 matching over 10 bases. CDR1 is SQVTM, CDR2 ANQGSEA, per germline. V was clipped by 5 bases and J by 1 base; unmatched bases: 4. The CDR3 sequence is 14 residues long. In DNA, the CDR3 is TGCAGCGTTACTGGACAGGGGGGTAACTATGGCTACACCTTC. This codes for CSVTGQGGNYGYTF.

V gene TRBV5-1 combines with J gene TRBJ1-1; 11 nucleotides line up with TRBD1. The germline CDR1 and CDR2 sequences are SGHRS and YFSETQ. The trim removed 4 bases at V and 0 bases at J, leaving 8 bases unmatched. This CDR3 spans 17 amino acids. CDR3 protein: CASSMSRDRGVNTEAFF. The CDR3 coding sequence is TGCGCCAGCAGCATGTCCCGGGACAGGGGGGTGAACACTGAAGCTTTCTTT.

V is TRBV7-9 and J is TRBJ2-7; 7 nucleotides match TRBD1. Germline trimming cut 5 bases from V and 10 bases from J; bases unmatched to any gene: 14. The germline CDR1 and CDR2 sequences are SEHNR and FQNEAQ (reference sequence). The CDR3 length is 14 residues. CDR3 amino acids: CASSPRQGNWSQYF. In DNA, the CDR3 is TGTGCCAGCAGCCCGAGACAGGGAAATTGGAGTCAGTACTTC.

V and J are TRBV30 and TRBJ1-4, with TRBD1 as a possible D gene (5 bases). Deletions cut 3 bases from V and 6 bases from J, with 14 bases between. Germline V gene data show CDR1 as GTSNPN and CDR2 as SVGIG (reference sequence). The CDR3 spans 14 residues. CDR3 bases: TGTGCCTGGAGACGGGGGGTCGGGGATGAAAAACTGTTTTTT. It yields the protein CAWRRGVGDEKLFF.